This T cell receptor (beta chain) derives from a study of chemoradiotherapy in HPV16-positive cancers. Generated by immunoSEQ multiplex PCR, the TCRdb table keeps only in-frame clones and is missing some. Of tens of thousands of clones listed, approximately 86% are singletons. Study-wide points: In HPV16-positive patients, HPV-responsive T-cell expansion tracked better recurrence-free survival.

The CDR3 totals 16 residues. Germline V CDR1 and CDR2: MRHNA, SNTAGT. Trimming pared 5 bases from V and 0 bases from J, leaving 14 bases between. A remark on this clone: The antigen is not known.

The TCR sequence derives from a human donor with HPV-associated anogenital cancer. This material consisted of blood, taken from a patient who underwent chemoradiotherapy. The chain combines TRBV6-4 with TRBJ2-4, with D unclear. Written as DNA, the CDR3 is TGTGCCAGCAGTTACGGGTTCGAACTAGCCAAAAACATTCAGTACTTC. Translated, it gives CASSYGFELAKNIQYF.